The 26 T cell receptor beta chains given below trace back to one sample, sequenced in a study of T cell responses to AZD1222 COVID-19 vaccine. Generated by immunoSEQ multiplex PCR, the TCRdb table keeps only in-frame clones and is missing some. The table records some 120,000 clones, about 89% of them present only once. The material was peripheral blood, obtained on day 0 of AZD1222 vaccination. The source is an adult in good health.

This CDR3 reads CASSRTGVSSGANVLTF. As DNA, the CDR3 is TGTGCCAGCAGCCGGACAGGGGTTAGCTCTGGGGCCAACGTCCTGACTTTC. This rearrangement joins TRBV7-3 to TRBJ2-6; TRBD1 agrees at 9 bases. There are 17 residues in the CDR3. Germline assignment: CDR1 SGHTA and CDR2 FQGTGA. V gave up 5 bases and J gave up 0 bases; unmatched junction bases: 5.

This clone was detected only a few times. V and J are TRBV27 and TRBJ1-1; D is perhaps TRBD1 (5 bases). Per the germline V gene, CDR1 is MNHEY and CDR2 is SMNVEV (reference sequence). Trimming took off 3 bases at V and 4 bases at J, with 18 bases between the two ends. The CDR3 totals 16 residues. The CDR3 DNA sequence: TGTGCCAGCAGTTTTGACAGAGGGCGGTTGAGCACTGAAGCTTTCTTT. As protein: CASSFDRGRLSTEAFF.

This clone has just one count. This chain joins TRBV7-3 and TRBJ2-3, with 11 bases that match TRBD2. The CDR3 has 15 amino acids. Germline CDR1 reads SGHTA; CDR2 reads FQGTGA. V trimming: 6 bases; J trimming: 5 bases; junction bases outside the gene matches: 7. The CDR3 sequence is CASSPGLAGKDTQYF. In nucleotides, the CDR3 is TGTGCCAGCAGTCCCGGACTAGCGGGCAAAGATACGCAGTATTTT.

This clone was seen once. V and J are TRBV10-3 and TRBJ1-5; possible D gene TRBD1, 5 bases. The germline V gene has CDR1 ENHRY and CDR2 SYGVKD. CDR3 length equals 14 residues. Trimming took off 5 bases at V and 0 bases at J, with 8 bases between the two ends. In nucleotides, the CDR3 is TGTGCCATCAGTATTGACAGTAGCAATCAGCCCCAGCATTTT. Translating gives CAISIDSSNQPQHF.

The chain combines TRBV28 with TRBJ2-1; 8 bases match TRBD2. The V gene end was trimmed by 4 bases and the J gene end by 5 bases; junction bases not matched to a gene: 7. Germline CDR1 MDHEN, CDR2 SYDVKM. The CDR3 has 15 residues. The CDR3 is CASSSSGTRDNEQFF. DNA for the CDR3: TGTGCCAGCAGTTCGTCCGGGACTAGGGACAATGAGCAGTTCTTC.

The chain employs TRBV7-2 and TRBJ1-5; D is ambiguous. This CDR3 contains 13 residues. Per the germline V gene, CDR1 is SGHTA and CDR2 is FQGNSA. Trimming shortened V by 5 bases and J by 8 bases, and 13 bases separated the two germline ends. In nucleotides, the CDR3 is TGTGCCAGCAGCGTGGAACCTCGTAAGCCCCAGCATTTT. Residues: CASSVEPRKPQHF.

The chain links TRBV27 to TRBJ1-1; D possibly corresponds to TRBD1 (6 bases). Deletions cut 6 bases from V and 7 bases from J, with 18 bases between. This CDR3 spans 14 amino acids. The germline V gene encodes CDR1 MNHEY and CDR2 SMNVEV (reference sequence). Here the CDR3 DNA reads TGTGCCAGCAGACAGGGTTTCTCCTCCTTTGAAGCTTTCTTT. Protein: CASRQGFSSFEAFF.

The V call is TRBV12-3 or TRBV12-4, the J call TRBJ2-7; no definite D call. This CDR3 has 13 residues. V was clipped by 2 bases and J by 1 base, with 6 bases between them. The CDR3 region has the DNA TGTGCCAGCAGTTTACTTAGTTCCTACGAGCAGTACTTC. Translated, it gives CASSLLSSYEQYF.

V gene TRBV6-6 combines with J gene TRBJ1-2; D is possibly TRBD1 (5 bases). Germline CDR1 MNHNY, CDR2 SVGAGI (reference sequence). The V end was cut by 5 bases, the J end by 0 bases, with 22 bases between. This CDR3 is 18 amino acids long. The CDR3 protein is CASSPITRQQVSNYGYTF. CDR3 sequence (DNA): TGTGCCAGCAGTCCCATAACGAGACAGCAGGTATCTAACTATGGCTACACCTTC.

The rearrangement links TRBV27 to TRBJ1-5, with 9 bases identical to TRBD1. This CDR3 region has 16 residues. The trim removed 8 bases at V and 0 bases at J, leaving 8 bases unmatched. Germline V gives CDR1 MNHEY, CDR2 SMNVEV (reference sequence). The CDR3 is CASRDRAYDSNQPQHF. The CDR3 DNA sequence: TGTGCCAGCCGGGACAGGGCCTATGATAGCAATCAGCCCCAGCATTTT.

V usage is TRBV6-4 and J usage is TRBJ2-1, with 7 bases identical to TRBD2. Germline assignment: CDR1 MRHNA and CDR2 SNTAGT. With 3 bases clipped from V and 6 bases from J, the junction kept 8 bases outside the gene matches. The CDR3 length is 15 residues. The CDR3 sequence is CASSERAGEGNEQFF. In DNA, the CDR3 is TGTGCCAGCAGTGAAAGGGCGGGAGAGGGCAATGAGCAGTTCTTC.

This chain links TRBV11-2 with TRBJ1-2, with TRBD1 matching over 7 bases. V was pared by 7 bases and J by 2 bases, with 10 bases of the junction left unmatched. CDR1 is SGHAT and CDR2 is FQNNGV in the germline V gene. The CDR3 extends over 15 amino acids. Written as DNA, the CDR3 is TGTGCCAGCACGTGGGCTCAGGGGGAGAACTATGGCTACACCTTC. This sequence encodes CASTWAQGENYGYTF.

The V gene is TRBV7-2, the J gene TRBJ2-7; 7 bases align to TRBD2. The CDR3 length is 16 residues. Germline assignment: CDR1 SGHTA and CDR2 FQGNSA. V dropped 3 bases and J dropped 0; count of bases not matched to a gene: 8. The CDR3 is CASSLVTSVSSYEQYF. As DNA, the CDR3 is TGTGCCAGCAGCTTGGTCACTAGCGTGAGCTCCTACGAGCAGTACTTC.

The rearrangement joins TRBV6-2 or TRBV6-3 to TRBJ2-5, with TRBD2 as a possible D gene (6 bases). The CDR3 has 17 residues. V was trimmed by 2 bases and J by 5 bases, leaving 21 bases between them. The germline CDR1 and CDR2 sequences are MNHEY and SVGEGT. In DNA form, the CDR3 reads TGTGCCAGCAGTTACGTTTTAGCGGACAATGATTATGAGACCCAGTACTTC. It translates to CASSYVLADNDYETQYF.

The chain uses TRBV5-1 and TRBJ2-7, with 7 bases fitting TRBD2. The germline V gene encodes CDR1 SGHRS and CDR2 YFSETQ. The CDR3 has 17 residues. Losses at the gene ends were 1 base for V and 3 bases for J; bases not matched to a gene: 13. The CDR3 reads CASSLSLAEYLHYEQYF. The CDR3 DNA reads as TGCGCCAGCAGCTTGAGCCTAGCGGAGTACCTTCACTACGAGCAGTACTTC. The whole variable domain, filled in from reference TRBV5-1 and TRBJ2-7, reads KAGVTQTPRYLIKTRGQQVTLSCSPISGHRSVSWYQQTPGQGLQFLFEYFSETQRNKGNFPGRFSGRQFSNSRSEMNVSTLELGDSALYLCASSLSLAEYLHYEQYFGPGTRLTVT.

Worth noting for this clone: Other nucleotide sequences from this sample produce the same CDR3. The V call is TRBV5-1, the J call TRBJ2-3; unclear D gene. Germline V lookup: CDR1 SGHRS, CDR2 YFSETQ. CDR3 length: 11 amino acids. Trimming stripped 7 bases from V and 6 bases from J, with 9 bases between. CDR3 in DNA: TGCGCCAGCTCCTTGGGGGATACGCAGTATTTT. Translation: CASSLGDTQYF.

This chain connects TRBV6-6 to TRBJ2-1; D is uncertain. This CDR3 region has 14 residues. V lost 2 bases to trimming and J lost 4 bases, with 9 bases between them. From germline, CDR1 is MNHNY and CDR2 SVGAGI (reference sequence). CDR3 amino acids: CASSYRTEYNEQFF. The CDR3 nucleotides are TGTGCCAGCAGTTACCGGACGGAGTACAATGAGCAGTTCTTC.

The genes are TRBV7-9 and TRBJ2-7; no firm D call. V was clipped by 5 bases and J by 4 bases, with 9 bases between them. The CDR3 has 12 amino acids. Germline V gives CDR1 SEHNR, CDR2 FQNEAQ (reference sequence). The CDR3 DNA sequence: TGTGCCAGCAGCGTTGTAGGGTACGAGCAGTACTTC. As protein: CASSVVGYEQYF.

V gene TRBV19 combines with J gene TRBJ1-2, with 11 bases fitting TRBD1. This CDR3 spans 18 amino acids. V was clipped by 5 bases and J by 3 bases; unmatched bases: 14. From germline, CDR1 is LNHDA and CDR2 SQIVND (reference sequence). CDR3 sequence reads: CASSVGVWDRGMHYGYTF. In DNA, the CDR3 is TGTGCCAGTAGTGTGGGTGTATGGGACAGGGGGATGCACTATGGCTACACCTTC.

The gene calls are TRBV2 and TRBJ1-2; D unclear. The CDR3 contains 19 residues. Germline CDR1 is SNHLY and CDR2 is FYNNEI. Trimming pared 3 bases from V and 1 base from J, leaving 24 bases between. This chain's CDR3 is CASSDSVLGSTSFNYGYTF. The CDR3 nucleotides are TGTGCCAGCAGTGATAGCGTCTTGGGCTCTACGTCTTTTAACTATGGCTACACCTTC.

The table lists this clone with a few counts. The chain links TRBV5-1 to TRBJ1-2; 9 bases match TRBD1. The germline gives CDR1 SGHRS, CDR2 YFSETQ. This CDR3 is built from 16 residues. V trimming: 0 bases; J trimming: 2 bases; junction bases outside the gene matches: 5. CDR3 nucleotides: TGCGCCAGCAGCTTGGCCCGGGACAGGGTCAACTATGGCTACACCTTC. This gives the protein CASSLARDRVNYGYTF.

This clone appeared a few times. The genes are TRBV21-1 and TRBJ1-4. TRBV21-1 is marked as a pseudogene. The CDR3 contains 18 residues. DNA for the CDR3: TGTGCCAGCAGCAAAGCCGAAAGCCCCGGGAGCCCTAATGAAAAACTGTTTTTT. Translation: CASSKAESPGSPNEKLFF.

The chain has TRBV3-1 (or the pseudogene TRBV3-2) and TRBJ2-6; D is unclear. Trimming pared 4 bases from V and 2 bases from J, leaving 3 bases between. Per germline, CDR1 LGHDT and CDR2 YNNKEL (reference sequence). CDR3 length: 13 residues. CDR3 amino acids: CASSRPGANVLTF. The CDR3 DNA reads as TGTGCCAGCAGCCGGCCTGGGGCCAACGTCCTGACTTTC.

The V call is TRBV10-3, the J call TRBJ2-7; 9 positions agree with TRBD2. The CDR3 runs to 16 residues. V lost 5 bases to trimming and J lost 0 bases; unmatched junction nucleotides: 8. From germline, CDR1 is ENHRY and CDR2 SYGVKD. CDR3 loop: CAISLTTSGGSYEQYF. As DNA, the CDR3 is TGTGCCATCAGTCTAACGACTAGCGGAGGCTCCTACGAGCAGTACTTC.

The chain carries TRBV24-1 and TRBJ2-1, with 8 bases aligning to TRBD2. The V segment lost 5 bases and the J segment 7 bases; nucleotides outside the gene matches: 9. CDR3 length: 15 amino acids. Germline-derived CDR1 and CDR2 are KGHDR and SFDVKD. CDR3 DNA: TGTGCCACCAGTGTTACTAGCGGAATTAAAAATGAGCAGTTCTTC. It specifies CATSVTSGIKNEQFF.

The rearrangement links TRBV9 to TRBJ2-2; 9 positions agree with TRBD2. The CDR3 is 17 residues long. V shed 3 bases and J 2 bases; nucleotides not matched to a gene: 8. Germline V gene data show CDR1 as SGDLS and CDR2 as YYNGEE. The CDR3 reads CASSAPTSGANTGELFF. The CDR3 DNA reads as TGTGCCAGCAGCGCCCCGACTAGCGGAGCAAACACCGGGGAGCTGTTTTTT.